These T cell receptor beta chains were read from a single sample in a study of cytomegalovirus exposure and HLA in healthy donors. The table came from immunoSEQ multiplex PCR; TCRdb's copy has only in-frame clones and leaves some out. The sample contains about 91,000 clones, over 80% of which appear only once. Sequences were obtained from PBMCs. These receptors were collected from a man between 18 and 35 years old in good health and CMV-seronegative. Each CDR3 is given with its conserved first and last residue. A D gene is named only where the DNA matches it firmly.

v_gene: TRBV18; j_gene: TRBJ2-2; d_gene: TRBD2; CDR3aa: CASSPRSQREYTGELFF
v_gene: TRBV7-9; j_gene: TRBJ1-2; d_gene: NA; CDR3aa: CASSPVRDYGYTF
v_gene: TRBV28; j_gene: TRBJ1-5; d_gene: NA; CDR3aa: CASSSTRGGNQPQHF
v_gene: TRBV9; j_gene: TRBJ2-5; d_gene: NA; CDR3aa: CASSVVGDGAGETQYF
v_gene: TRBV9; j_gene: TRBJ2-5; d_gene: NA; CDR3aa: CASSVGRGEYQETQYF
v_gene: TRBV5-1; j_gene: TRBJ2-7; d_gene: TRBD2; CDR3aa: CASSLDSGGEQYF
v_gene: TRBV6-4; j_gene: NA; d_gene: TRBD1; CDR3aa: CASSLEAGTGLYEQYF
v_gene: TRBV7-2; j_gene: TRBJ1-2; d_gene: NA; CDR3aa: CASSPGSTENYGYTF
v_gene: TRBV11-2; j_gene: TRBJ2-5; d_gene: TRBD2; CDR3aa: CASSLQGLYQETQYF
v_gene: TRBV6-6; j_gene: TRBJ1-4; d_gene: TRBD1; CDR3aa: CASNPGGKLGEKLFF
v_gene: TRBV4-3; j_gene: TRBJ1-1; d_gene: NA; CDR3aa: CASSQAGSWGRPDTEAFF
v_gene: TRBV15; j_gene: TRBJ2-1; d_gene: TRBD2; CDR3aa: CATSRREGRNEQFF
v_gene: TRBV25-1; j_gene: TRBJ2-3; d_gene: TRBD2; CDR3aa: CASSERLAGGPDTQYF
v_gene: TRBV7-9; j_gene: TRBJ2-1; d_gene: NA; CDR3aa: CASSSTGTYSYNEQFF
v_gene: TRBV6-6; j_gene: TRBJ2-3; d_gene: NA; CDR3aa: CASRTGLFTDTQYF
v_gene: TRBV6-5; j_gene: TRBJ2-7; d_gene: NA; CDR3aa: CASSYGGGLRDEQYF
v_gene: TRBV28; j_gene: TRBJ1-5; d_gene: TRBD1; CDR3aa: CASTTTGFWNQPQHF
v_gene: TRBV18; j_gene: TRBJ1-4; d_gene: TRBD1; CDR3aa: CASSPQLGGEKLFF
v_gene: TRBV6-5; j_gene: TRBJ1-5; d_gene: NA; CDR3aa: CASSQTGSKDQPQHF
v_gene: TRBV30; j_gene: TRBJ2-7; d_gene: NA; CDR3aa: CAWKYEAAEQYF
v_gene: TRBV7-2; j_gene: TRBJ2-7; d_gene: TRBD2; CDR3aa: CASSSEVAGPYEQYF
v_gene: TRBV30; j_gene: TRBJ2-5; d_gene: NA; CDR3aa: CAWALRSQETQYF
v_gene: TRBV4-2; j_gene: TRBJ2-5; d_gene: TRBD2; CDR3aa: CASSQDRLAGGETQYF